The T cell receptor beta chain under discussion was sequenced for a study of shared clonotypes between healthy human individuals (dated by TCRdb to the early 2020s). As for the study more broadly: A couple of women and a few men aged 18 to 49 years were included in the cohort. To increase sequencing depth and limit assay-specific biases, TCR repertoire library preparation and sequencing were carried out by different laboratories using diverse techniques. The study deeply sequenced blood TCR repertoires of several healthy adults to estimate repertoire size and the extent of clonotype sharing between individuals. For each donor, three plates each were used for CD4 naive and CD4 memory, two plates were used for CD8 naive, and one plate was used for CD8 memory. Per donor, leukapheresis produced somewhere between about 0.94 and 9.5 billion PBMCs. The study at large found these results: The genetic and exposure-history diversity represented was limited by the small number of donors. Around 5% of naive CD4, approximately 3.7% of naive CD8, roughly 2.5% of memory CD4, and roughly 0.4% of memory CD8 clonotypes were shared across several donors. Sampling was limited to blood, and TCR repertoires in tissue likely differ from TCR repertoires in blood. Incomplete sequencing was indicated by rarefaction of sorted-subset datasets, despite the large sequencing depth. Larger estimated clonotype richness was generally found for naive subsets than for memory subsets. Compared with non-shared clonotypes, clonotypes shared by all four sorted-subset donors had higher generation probabilities. Based on pairwise subsampling, the degree of clonotype sharing among donors was expected to be affected by sequencing depth.

Comment on this clone: The specificity of this receptor is unknown. No quality values exist for individual bases; no much larger clone is one base distant.

Using the deep immunoSEQ assay, TCR CDR3 regions were amplified from genomic DNA by multiplex PCR. Extracted genomic DNA from each cell subset was distributed evenly across all wells of several immunoSEQ 96-well plates, and each plate was treated as a replicate. For sorted subsets, 150 to 200 ng genomic DNA, equal to 30,000 or so T cell genomes, was loaded into each replicate PCR. Purified libraries were measured with a Qubit 3.0 fluorometer, size-checked on a Bioanalyzer 2100, and measured again with the KAPA Library Quantification kit. Each immunoSEQ 96-well plate was sequenced on its own single-read 150-cycle Illumina NextSeq 550 flow cell. The original methods were these. The immunoSEQ output contained only junctional sequences without quality scores, so filtering could not match that applied to full-length reads. Sequences were annotated with PyIR, a Python wrapper for IgBLAST v1.9, and V/J genes and CDR3 were assigned using IMGT germline references. Reads were filtered out if the reads had weak V/J assignments (E-value above 1e-6), no CDR3, stop codons, out-of-frame junctions, or ambiguous translated residues. A V3J clonotype was defined by an identical inferred V gene, J gene, and CDR3 amino acid sequence. Percentage overlap between repertoires was calculated by dividing the number of shared unique clonotypes by the size of the smaller repertoire. Repertoire richness was assessed with RTK rarefaction, the Chao1 estimator, and Recon v2.1 estimates of unobserved clonotypes. Generation probabilities for all TCRbeta clonotypes obtained by the gDNA method from several donors were computed using OLGA. Imported from immuneACCESS, the table was reduced by TCRdb to in-frame sequences with V and J called. These copies leave out some clones; in studies compared against another copy, an unresolved V gene accounts for under half, and the cause of the remainder is not known. V and J calls and clone size come straight from that table; D and trimming were deduced from the DNA. In this sample the table shows more than 2,000,000 clones, 93% of which occur a single time. 0.39% of the sample lies in the top ten.

Donors were healthy HIV-negative adults with no recently reported acute infections or vaccinations. Only Caucasian adults living in Nashville, Tennessee, USA were represented among the donors. CD4+ T cells were enriched by magnetic negative selection, after which naive cells were positively selected on CD45RA and the negative fraction was taken as the memory subset. Blood was obtained by leukapheresis, after which PBMCs were separated by Ficoll-Histopaque density gradient centrifugation and cryopreserved in liquid nitrogen vapor phase. Purity and quantity of every magnetically sorted T cell population were checked by analytical flow cytometry. Each sorted fraction had its genomic DNA isolated and then quantified by UV absorbance on a Nanodrop 2000c. From the cysteine through the phenylalanine, the CDR3 covers 15 amino acids. Only the CDR3 region is kept as DNA, spanning 45 bases read in frame from base 1. Looking up the germline V gene yields CDR1 SGDLS and CDR2 YYNGEE. V is trimmed back by 3 bases and J by 4 bases, and the junction contains 5 bases that no gene match accounts for.

The sequence joins TRBV9 to TRBJ2-1; 9 bases in the junction line up with TRBD2. This sequence was found in a man in his late teens or twenties in good health. Some clones in this sample may be carry-over from other donors' samples. Source material: naive CD4+ T cells from PBMCs. The cell subset or site label on this specimen signifies: CD45RA+ positively selected. The encoded CDR3 is CASSGSGRKYNEQFF. The sequence in DNA is TGTGCCAGCAGCGGAAGCGGGAGGAAATACAATGAGCAGTTCTTC.